A selection of T cell receptor beta chains follows, all from one sample in a study of blood T cells in healthy people across ages. TCRdb ran MiXCR on the 5' RACE reads and lists one entry per CDR3 protein. The table records hundreds of thousands of distinct CDR3 sequences, about a third of them present only once. Source material: blood. These receptor sequences come from an elderly woman in good health. The CDR3 runs from the conserved cysteine through the conserved F or W. A D gene is named only where the DNA matches it firmly. A row's size may be missing; if present it is once, few, many or a size class.

clone_size	v_call	d_call	j_call	cdr3_aa
many	TRBV5-1	TRBD1	TRBJ1-2	CASSLSSPRGDYGYTF
many	TRBV12-3/TRBV12-4	.	TRBJ2-1	CASSFRPSSNEQFF
.	TRBV7-2	TRBD1	TRBJ2-7	CASSWDRTLSYEQYF
many	TRBV5-6	.	TRBJ2-6	CASVFQDSGANVLTF
many	TRBV5-6	TRBD1	TRBJ2-2	CASSLRTGRNTGELFF
.	TRBV6-6	TRBD1	TRBJ1-4	CASSYRGQEKLFF
few	TRBV2	.	TRBJ2-1	CASKGQGFYEQFF
.	TRBV28	TRBD2	TRBJ2-3	CTSSPTVAGGNTDTQYF
many	TRBV7-3	.	TRBJ2-1	CASSFSNGEQFF
many	TRBV6-2/TRBV6-3	TRBD1	TRBJ2-6	CASSQDRPSGANVLTF
.	TRBV10-3	TRBD1	TRBJ2-3	CAISESRDRGRTDTQYF
many	TRBV20-1	.	TRBJ2-4	CSARGGLRTKNIQYF
many	TRBV11-2	.	TRBJ2-7	CASSLSPGSTYEQYF
once	TRBV4-2	.	.	CASSQEDGVVAFYEQYF
many	TRBV7-2	TRBD1	TRBJ2-1	CASSRDSHNEQFF
.	TRBV20-1	.	TRBJ2-4	CSASDSPAKNIQYF
.	TRBV4-3	TRBD2	TRBJ2-5	CASSPRTSGMGETQYF
few	TRBV11-2	.	TRBJ2-3	CASSLTGHYTDTQYF
.	TRBV12-3/TRBV12-4	.	TRBJ1-2	CASTLRGHGEGYTF
many	TRBV20-1	.	TRBJ2-7	CSASRQVYEQYF
few	TRBV9	.	TRBJ2-7	CASSVDASYEQYF
.	TRBV3-1	TRBD2	TRBJ2-5	CASGSQAGAQETQYF
few	TRBV3-1	.	TRBJ1-2	CVSSRRGTAYGYTF
.	TRBV20-1	.	TRBJ1-2	CSAGRPQTDGYTF
.	TRBV6-6	.	TRBJ2-1	CASSSKASSYNEQFF
many	TRBV7-9	.	TRBJ1-1	CASSLSSGRNEAFF
.	TRBV15	.	TRBJ2-3	CATSRGRQTGLQGDTQYF
.	TRBV20-1	TRBD2	TRBJ2-3	CSARVQREKDTQYF
few	TRBV3-1	TRBD2	TRBJ2-1	CASSASGGAGNEQFF
few	TRBV20-1	TRBD2	TRBJ2-1	CSASRGAYNEQFF
.	TRBV20-1	.	TRBJ2-5	CSAIGGNRETQYF
many	TRBV5-1	.	TRBJ2-4	CASSLGDTVAKNIQYF
once	TRBV14	.	TRBJ2-3	CAGNGFSTDTQYF
many	TRBV5-6	TRBD2	TRBJ2-1	CASSSRLAGVSYNEQFF
many	TRBV20-1	TRBD2	TRBJ2-7	CSAPGAGGLIRYEQYF
few	TRBV19	TRBD1	TRBJ2-2	CASSIRTGGQGAKRRRELFF
many	TRBV5-1	TRBD1	TRBJ2-7	CASRFRQGPSYEQYF
.	TRBV9	.	.	CASSVGRGEAYEQYF
many	TRBV7-3	TRBD2	TRBJ2-1	CASSAGLAGNNEQFF
many	TRBV9	.	TRBJ2-7	CASSVSGVLSYEQYF